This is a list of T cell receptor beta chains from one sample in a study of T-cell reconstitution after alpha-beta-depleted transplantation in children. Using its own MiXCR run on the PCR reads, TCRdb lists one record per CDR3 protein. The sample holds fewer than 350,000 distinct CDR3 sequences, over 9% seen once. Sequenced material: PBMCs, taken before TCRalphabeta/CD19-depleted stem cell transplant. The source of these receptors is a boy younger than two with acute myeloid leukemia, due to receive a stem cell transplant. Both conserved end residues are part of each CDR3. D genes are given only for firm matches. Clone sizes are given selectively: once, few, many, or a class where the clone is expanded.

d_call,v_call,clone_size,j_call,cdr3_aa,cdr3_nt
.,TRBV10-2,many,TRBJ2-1,CASSGAPRGNEQFF,TGCGCCAGCTCAGGGGCCCCACGGGGCAATGAGCAGTTCTTC
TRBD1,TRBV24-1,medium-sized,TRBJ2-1,CATSDLEDRPYNEQFF,TGTGCCACCAGTGATTTAGAGGACAGGCCATACAATGAGCAGTTCTTC
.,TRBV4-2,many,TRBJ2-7,CASSQGGSWAYEQYF,TGTGCCAGCAGCCAAGGGGGCTCATGGGCCTACGAGCAGTACTTC
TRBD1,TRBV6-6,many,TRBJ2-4,CASSTGGNIQYF,TGTGCCAGCAGTACAGGGGGAAACATTCAGTACTTC
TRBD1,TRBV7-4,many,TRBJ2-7,CASSPTGDSYEQYF,TGTGCCAGCAGCCCTACAGGGGACTCCTACGAGCAGTACTTC
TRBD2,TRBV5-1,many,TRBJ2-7,CASSLGSSGTNEQYF,TGCGCCAGCAGCTTGGGTTCTAGCGGGACCAACGAGCAGTACTTC
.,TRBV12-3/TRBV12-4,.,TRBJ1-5,CASSLGGGRQPQHF,TGTGCCAGCAGTTTAGGTGGGGGGCGGCAGCCCCAGCATTTT
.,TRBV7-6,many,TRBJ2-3,CASSLEVSSTDTQYF,TGTGCCAGCAGCTTAGAAGTTAGTAGCACAGATACGCAGTATTTT
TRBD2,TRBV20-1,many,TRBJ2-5,CSAREAGGETQYF,TGCAGTGCTCGAGAAGCGGGGGGGGAGACCCAGTACTTC
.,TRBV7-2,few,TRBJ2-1,CASSLGSGVGYNEQFF,TGTGCCAGCAGCTTAGGGTCCGGGGTGGGCTACAATGAGCAGTTCTTC
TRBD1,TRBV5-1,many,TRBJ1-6,CASSLETLTGINSPLHF,TGCGCCAGCAGCCTGGAGACACTGACAGGGATTAATTCACCCCTCCACTTT
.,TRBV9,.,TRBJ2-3,CASSVGTQGDPDTQYF,TGTGCCAGCAGCGTAGGAACCCAGGGAGACCCAGATACGCAGTATTTT
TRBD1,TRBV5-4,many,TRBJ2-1,CASSGRGPLQFF,TGTGCCAGCAGCGGCAGGGGGCCCCTACAGTTCTTC
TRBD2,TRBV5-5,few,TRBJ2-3,CASSLILSGRPQLDTQYF,TGTGCCAGCAGCTTGATTTTAAGCGGGAGGCCACAGCTGGATACGCAGTATTTT
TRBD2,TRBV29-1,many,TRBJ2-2,CSVTGTSGSAGELFF,TGCAGCGTTACCGGGACTAGCGGGAGCGCCGGGGAGCTGTTTTTT
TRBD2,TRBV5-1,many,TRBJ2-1,CASSLVAGSSYNEQFF,TGCGCCAGCAGCTTGGTAGCGGGGAGCTCCTACAATGAGCAGTTCTTC
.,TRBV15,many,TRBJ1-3,CATSSIGSGNTIYF,TGTGCCACCAGCAGCATAGGGTCTGGAAACACCATATATTTT
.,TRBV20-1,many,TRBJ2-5,CSAREGSQETQYF,TGCAGTGCTAGAGAAGGCAGTCAAGAGACCCAGTACTTC
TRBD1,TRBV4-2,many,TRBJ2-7,CASSQPSGTGTYEQYF,TGTGCCAGCAGCCAGCCTTCCGGGACAGGGACCTACGAGCAGTACTTC
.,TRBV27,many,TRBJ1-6,CASSYGMGNSPLHF,TGTGCCAGCAGTTATGGGATGGGGAATTCACCCCTCCACTTT
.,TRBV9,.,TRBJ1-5,CAISVETSNQPRHF,TGTGCCATCAGCGTAGAGACTAGCAATCAGCCCCGGCATTTT
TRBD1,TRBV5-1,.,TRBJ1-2,CASSFRTGVQLYYGYTF,TGCGCCAGCAGCTTCAGGACAGGCGTGCAACTATACTATGGCTACACCTTC
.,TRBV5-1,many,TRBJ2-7,CASSTAFLNEQYF,TGCGCCAGCAGCACCGCCTTTCTGAACGAGCAGTACTTC
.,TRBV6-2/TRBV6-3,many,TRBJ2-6,CASTPIGLGSGANVLTF,TGTGCCAGCACCCCAATCGGGCTGGGCTCTGGGGCCAACGTCCTGACTTTC
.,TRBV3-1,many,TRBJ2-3,CASSQGWAADTQYF,TGTGCCAGCAGCCAAGGGTGGGCAGCAGATACGCAGTATTTT
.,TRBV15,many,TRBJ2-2,CATTYQGKTGELFF,TGTGCCACCACCTACCAGGGGAAGACCGGGGAGCTGTTTTTT
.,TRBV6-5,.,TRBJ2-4,CASSYGRSGYPGNIQYF,TGTGCCAGCAGTTACGGTCGGAGCGGGTACCCCGGGAACATTCAGTACTTC
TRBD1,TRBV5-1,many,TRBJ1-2,CASSFIPGQGMNYGYTF,TGCGCCAGCAGCTTCATCCCGGGACAGGGGATGAACTATGGCTACACCTTC
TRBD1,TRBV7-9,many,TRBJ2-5,CASSLITGEETQYF,TGTGCCAGCAGCTTAATCACAGGGGAAGAGACCCAGTACTTC